This T cell receptor beta chain was recorded in a study of regulatory T cells in long-lasting Graves disease. For the study at large: Graves' patients diagnosed newly had used antithyroid drugs under 3 months. Study-level findings and limits: New patients shared fewer public clonotypes (around 970) than persistent patients did (roughly 2,500).

Both iRepertoire HTBI primers and Arm-PCR of CDR3 regions were used to build the TCR beta libraries. Authors' processing steps: In the combined samples, 50 to 75 TRBV and some 14 TRBJ segments were identified. MiXCR, run by TCRdb on the multiplex PCR reads, gives a single entry per CDR3 protein. What appears here as the V and J calls and clone size reflects TCRdb's work, not the paper's. The sample gives hundreds of thousands of distinct CDR3 sequences, approximately 16% of which show up once; around 13% is in the top ten. Time point defined: newly diagnosed GD, antithyroid drugs for less than 3 months. Preparation of the TCR library used RNA extracted from PBMCs. V lost 9 bases to trimming and J lost 6 bases, with 14 bases between them. Per the germline V gene, CDR1 is LNHDA and CDR2 is SQIVND (reference sequence). This CDR3 contains 13 residues. As for this clonotype: Its antigen remains unknown.

These data also featured in a second study, about T cells in Graves' hyperthyroidism and ophthalmopathy. That report adds: Carried out on the TCR CDR3, a first-round RT-PCR used the HTBI primer set.

The receptor was isolated from a man aged 18 to 29 with Graves disease. Sequencing used peripheral blood mononuclear cells (PBMCs), obtained at new diagnosis, from a patient treated with antithyroid drugs. The chain links TRBV19 to TRBJ2-2, with D unclear. This CDR3 is CASAPKAAGELFF. DNA for the CDR3: TGTGCCAGCGCCCCCAAGGCTGCCGGGGAGCTGTTTTTT.